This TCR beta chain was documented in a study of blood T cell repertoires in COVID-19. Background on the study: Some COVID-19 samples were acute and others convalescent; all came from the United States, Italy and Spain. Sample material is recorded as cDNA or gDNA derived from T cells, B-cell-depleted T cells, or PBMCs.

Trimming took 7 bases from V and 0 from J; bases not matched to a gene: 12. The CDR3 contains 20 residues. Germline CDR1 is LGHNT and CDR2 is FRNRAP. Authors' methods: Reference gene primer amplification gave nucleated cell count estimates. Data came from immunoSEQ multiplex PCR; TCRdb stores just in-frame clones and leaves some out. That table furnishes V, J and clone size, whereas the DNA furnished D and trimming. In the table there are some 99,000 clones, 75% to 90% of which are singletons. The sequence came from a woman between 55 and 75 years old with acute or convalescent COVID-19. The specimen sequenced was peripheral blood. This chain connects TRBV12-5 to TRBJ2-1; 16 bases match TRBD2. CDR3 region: CASALKPGLAGGPSYNEQFF. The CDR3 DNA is TGTGCTAGTGCCTTAAAACCGGGACTAGCGGGGGGGCCCTCCTACAATGAGCAGTTCTTC.